The next 28 T cell receptor beta chains were all read from a single sample in a study of post-analysis software for immune sequencing data. General study results and limits: Patients used several TRBV segments, including TRBV5-6, TRBV5-1 and TRBV20-1, more often than controls.

Their recognized antigens are unknown. Libraries were made from TCR beta cDNA, and they carried unique molecular identifiers. TCRdb independently ran MiXCR on the PCR reads; one entry per CDR3 protein. The table lists around 260,000 distinct CDR3 sequences, 36% of them singletons. Sequenced material: blood. These receptors all stem from a girl aged 5-17 years with multiple sclerosis.

This clonotype appeared many times. The V call is TRBV20-1, the J call TRBJ2-3; TRBD2 matches 7 bases. There are 14 residues in the CDR3. Germline CDR1 reads DFQATT; CDR2 reads SNEGSKA (reference sequence). Unmatched junction bases numbered 4, after V lost 3 bases and J lost 1 base. CDR3 DNA sequence: TGCAGTGCTAGGGCTAGCGGCCGCACAGATACGCAGTATTTT. Translation: CSARASGRTDTQYF.

To note about this clonotype: Sequence at one end of the junction differs from germline and may be a read error. The chain links TRBV11-2 to TRBJ2-7; 7 bases are a match to TRBD1. CDR3 length: 15 residues. From germline, CDR1 is SGHAT and CDR2 FQNNGV. The CDR3 sequence is CANSSIRQGSYEQYF. Here the CDR3 DNA reads TGTGCCAACAGCTCGATCAGACAGGGCTCCTACGAGCAGTACTTC.

Comments on this clonotype: This may come from a read error, since a much larger clone is one base off. The gene calls are TRBV12-3 or TRBV12-4 and TRBJ2-3, with D uncertain. The CDR3 runs to 15 residues. The ends were cut back, 2 bases at V and 0 bases at J, with 9 bases in the middle. As DNA, the CDR3 is TGTGCCAGCAGTTTACGAAATAGCAGCACAGATACGCAGTATTTT. Translated, it gives CASSLRNSSTDTQYF.

V gene TRBV10-3 combines with J gene TRBJ2-3; 13 positions match TRBD2. CDR3 length equals 18 residues. Germline V lookup: CDR1 ENHRY, CDR2 SYGVKD. The V and J ends lost 0 bases and 3 bases, in that order; junction bases with no gene match: 6. The chain's CDR3 is CAISESTGTSGETDTQYF. The CDR3 region has the DNA TGTGCCATCAGTGAGTCGACCGGGACTAGCGGGGAAACAGATACGCAGTATTTT.

The chain links TRBV27 to TRBJ2-7; tentative D call: TRBD1 (6 bases). There are 14 residues in the CDR3. The germline gives CDR1 MNHEY, CDR2 SMNVEV (reference sequence). V lost 3 bases and J 7 bases, leaving 16 bases between the germline ends. The CDR3 sequence: CASSFMGHPEEQYF. The DNA of the CDR3 is TGTGCCAGCAGTTTTATGGGACACCCTGAGGAGCAGTACTTC.

This chain links TRBV28 with TRBJ1-2; D gene unclear. CDR1 MDHEN and CDR2 SYDVKM come from the germline V gene. Trimming pared 2 bases from V and 1 base from J, leaving 8 bases between. This CDR3 is 14 amino acids long. CDR3 region: CASSLVDYNYGYTF. The CDR3 DNA is TGTGCCAGCAGTTTAGTGGATTATAACTATGGCTACACCTTC.

Concerning this clonotype itself: This sequence may be a read error, since a much larger clone differs from it by one base. The V call is TRBV28, the J call TRBJ2-7; 7 bases match TRBD1. The germline gives CDR1 MDHEN, CDR2 SYDVKM. V gave up 5 bases and J gave up 10 bases; unmatched junction bases: 11. The CDR3 is 13 residues long. The CDR3 DNA reads TGTGCCAGCAGTCAGACAGGGAAAGAGATCCAGTACTTC. Translation: CASSQTGKEIQYF. The full variable domain, with the rest looked up from reference TRBV28 and TRBJ2-7, is DVKVTQSSRYLVKRTGEKVFLECVQDMDHENMFWYRQDPGLGLRLIYFSYDVKMKEKGDIPEGYSVSREKKERFSLILESASTNQTSMYLCASSQTGKEIQYFGPGTRLTVT.

Many counts were recorded for this clonotype. A junction boundary mismatches the germline segment, possibly from a read error. The gene calls are TRBV5-1 and TRBJ2-1; a possible D gene is TRBD2 (6 bases). The CDR3 has 15 residues. The germline V gene has CDR1 SGHRS and CDR2 YFSETQ. The CDR3 coding sequence is TGCGCCAGCAGCTTGGCGGGCGGGGCCTACAGTGAGCAGTTCTTC. Protein: CASSLAGGAYSEQFF.

V is TRBV29-1 and J is TRBJ1-1; 7 bases fit TRBD1. Trimming at V came to 0 bases and at J to 7 bases, leaving 5 bases not matched to a gene. In germline, CDR1 is SQVTM, CDR2 ANQGSEA. CDR3 length: 13 residues. The CDR3 region is CSVEEAGGGEAFF. Written as DNA, the CDR3 is TGCAGCGTTGAAGAGGCAGGGGGAGGTGAAGCTTTCTTT.

This clonotype was detected many times. This chain joins TRBV4-1 and TRBJ1-1; D is perhaps TRBD1 (5 bases). The CDR3 has 19 amino acids. Trimming cost V 1 base and J 3 bases, with 24 bases left between them. The germline V gene has CDR1 MGHRA and CDR2 YSYEKL. The CDR3 loop is CASSQAPLSKGSLDTEAFF. Written as DNA, the CDR3 is TGCGCCAGCAGCCAAGCCCCTCTCAGCAAGGGGTCCCTCGACACTGAAGCTTTCTTT.

The CDR3 DNA reads as TGCAGTGCTAATGTTAATGGCAGGGCATCTGGCTACACCTTC. Translation: CSANVNGRASGYTF. The chain has TRBV20-1 and TRBJ1-2; D possibly corresponds to TRBD1 (5 bases). The CDR3 runs 14 residues. V was cut by 4 bases and J by 7 bases, with 19 bases left in between. Germline-derived CDR1 and CDR2 are DFQATT and SNEGSKA (reference sequence).

This rearrangement joins TRBV20-1 to TRBJ2-2, with D tentatively TRBD1 or TRBD2 (5 bases each). V lost 7 bases, J lost 3 bases, and 15 bases lay in between. In germline, CDR1 is DFQATT, CDR2 SNEGSKA (reference sequence). This CDR3 is 14 amino acids long. The CDR3 loop reads CSGRQRADTGELFF. The CDR3, as DNA: TGCAGTGGGAGACAGAGGGCCGACACCGGGGAGCTGTTTTTT.

The chain joins TRBV20-1 to TRBJ2-1, with TRBD2 matching over 8 bases. The trim removed 6 bases at V and 8 bases at J, leaving 12 bases unmatched. This CDR3 comprises 14 residues. Germline V CDR1 and CDR2: DFQATT, SNEGSKA (reference sequence). This CDR3 is CSAAGQREFDEQFF. The CDR3 nucleotides read TGCAGTGCCGCGGGCCAGCGGGAGTTCGATGAGCAGTTCTTC.

Details on this clonotype: The junction departs from the called germline gene at one end, perhaps through a read error. The chain employs TRBV14 and TRBJ2-5, with D possibly being TRBD1 or TRBD2 (6 bases each). The CDR3 covers 17 residues. Germline V gene lookup returns CDR1 SGHDN and CDR2 FVKESK. CDR3 DNA sequence: TGTGCCAGCAGCCCGAGGGAGGAACGGGGGCCCAGAGAGAGCCAGTACTTC. As protein: CASSPREERGPRESQYF.

The chain employs TRBV11-2 and TRBJ1-1; 7 positions agree with TRBD1. Germline V gene data show CDR1 as SGHAT and CDR2 as FQNNGV. The length of the CDR3 is 14 residues. The junction had 7 bases not matched to a gene; V was cut back by 5 bases and J by 4 bases. For the CDR3, the DNA is TGTGCCAGCAGCCCCCAGGGGGTCGGCACTGAAGCTTTCTTT. It is translated as CASSPQGVGTEAFF. Complete variable domain (other parts from reference TRBV11-2 and TRBJ1-1): EAGVAQSPRYKIIEKRQSVAFWCNPISGHATLYWYQQILGQGPKLLIQFQNNGVVDDSQLPKDRFSAERLKGVDSTLKIQPAKLEDSAVYLCASSPQGVGTEAFFGQGTRLTVV.

The table lists this clonotype with a few counts. A read error may be the cause here, since a much bigger clone is one base away. CDR3 region: CASSPRLADNEQFF. The CDR3 DNA reads as TGTGCCAGCAGCCCTAGACTAGCGGACAATGAGCAGTTCTTC. This sequence joins TRBV7-2 and TRBJ2-1; 9 positions agree with TRBD2. CDR3 length equals 14 residues. J was trimmed by 5 bases and V by 5 bases; bases with no gene match: 4. Germline loops: CDR1 SGHTA, CDR2 FQGNSA.

This clonotype has only a few counts. This chain joins TRBV28 and TRBJ1-1; D gene uncertain. This CDR3 has 15 amino acids. The ends were cut back, 3 bases at V and 1 base at J, with 12 bases in the middle. Per germline, CDR1 MDHEN and CDR2 SYDVKM. The CDR3 bases are TGTGCCAGCAGTTTCGCCCTGGCAGGGAACACTGAAGCTTTCTTT. As protein: CASSFALAGNTEAFF.

The V gene is TRBV7-9, the J gene TRBJ2-1; D gene ambiguous. V dropped 5 bases and J dropped 10 bases, with 15 bases sitting between them. CDR1 and CDR2 (germline): SEHNR, FQNEAQ (reference sequence). The CDR3 loop spans 13 amino acids. CDR3 DNA sequence: TGTGCCAGCAGCCTCCAGACCTCTAAGGAGCAGTTCTTC. Translating it yields CASSLQTSKEQFF.

The V call is TRBV5-1, the J call TRBJ1-1; D unclear. Looked up from germline, CDR1 is SGHRS and CDR2 is YFSETQ. V gave up 3 bases and J gave up 0 bases, with 3 bases separating them. The CDR3 is 12 residues long. CDR3 region: CASSYMNTEAFF. CDR3 nucleotide sequence: TGCGCCAGCAGCTATATGAACACTGAAGCTTTCTTT.

In this sample, this clonotype turned up many times. The chain has TRBV10-3 and TRBJ2-7, with D hard to call. V lost 4 bases to trimming and J lost 5 bases, with 6 bases between them. This CDR3 is built from 11 residues. Germline loops: CDR1 ENHRY, CDR2 SYGVKD. For the CDR3, the DNA is TGTGCCATCAGTGCAGGTCACGAGCAGTACTTC. The encoded protein is CAISAGHEQYF.

This clonotype appeared many times. The chain is built from TRBV29-1 and TRBJ2-4; a possible D gene is TRBD2 (6 bases). The germline V gene has CDR1 SQVTM and CDR2 ANQGSEA. Trimming cost V 4 bases and J 6 bases, with 10 bases left between them. The CDR3 is 12 amino acids. In DNA form, the CDR3 reads TGCAGCGTTGTGATCGGGGGAAACATTCAGTACTTC. Translation gives CSVVIGGNIQYF.

This clonotype was counted a few times. A junction end diverges from the germline sequence, so it may reflect a read error. V usage is TRBV12-3 or TRBV12-4 and J usage is TRBJ1-6; weak D call: TRBD1 (6 bases). The CDR3 is 14 residues long. The CDR3 DNA follows: TGTGCCAGCAGTTCCGCCAGGGGCAATTCACCCCCCCACTTT. Its protein product is CASSSARGNSPPHF.

This clonotype was picked up many times. V gene TRBV20-1 combines with J gene TRBJ2-5; maybe TRBD2 (6 bases). The germline CDR1 and CDR2 sequences are DFQATT and SNEGSKA (reference sequence). V was cut by 1 base and J by 0 bases, with 12 bases left in between. The CDR3 is 15 residues long. The chain's CDR3 is CSARVRDSNQETQYF. In DNA, the CDR3 is TGCAGTGCTAGAGTACGGGACTCGAACCAAGAGACCCAGTACTTC.

The genes are TRBV12-3 or TRBV12-4 and TRBJ2-1; TRBD1 is a possible D gene (5 bases). V lost 7 bases, J lost 6 bases, and 25 bases lay in between. The CDR3 length is 17 residues. The CDR3 sequence is CASTQDLGALQGNEQFF. CDR3 bases: TGTGCCAGCACTCAGGACCTAGGGGCATTGCAAGGCAATGAGCAGTTCTTC.

There are many counts of this clonotype. The chain is built from TRBV3-1 and TRBJ2-1, with D perhaps matching TRBD2 (6 bases). The CDR3 spans 13 residues. V was shortened by 4 bases and J by 9 bases, with 13 bases between the two germline ends. Looked up from germline, CDR1 is LGHDT and CDR2 is YNNKEL (reference sequence). CDR3 sequence: CASSRDSLVEQFF. The CDR3 region has the DNA TGTGCCAGCAGCCGGGACTCACTGGTTGAGCAGTTCTTC.

A remark on this clonotype: Since a much larger clone is just one base distant, this may be a read error. The chain uses TRBV7-9 and TRBJ2-5, with D perhaps assigned TRBD1 or TRBD2 (5 bases each). The CDR3 is 17 amino acids. Germline values: CDR1 SEHNR, CDR2 FQNEAQ (reference sequence). DNA of the CDR3: TGTGCCGGCAGCCCCCTCAGAGGGCAGGGCAACGGGGAGACCCAGTACTTC. Amino acid sequence: CAGSPLRGQGNGETQYF.

There are a few counts of this clonotype. The chain uses TRBV4-1 and TRBJ2-5, with 7 positions matching TRBD1. After removal of 4 bases from V and 5 bases from J, the junction contained 10 bases not matched to a gene. CDR1 and CDR2 from the germline V gene are MGHRA and YSYEKL. The CDR3 length is 15 residues. CDR3 sequence reads: CASSPCQGDRETQYF. The DNA of the CDR3 is TGCGCCAGCAGCCCCTGCCAGGGGGACCGCGAGACCCAGTACTTC.

The rearrangement links TRBV12-3 or TRBV12-4 to TRBJ2-3; TRBD2 might be the D (7 bases). This CDR3 has 16 residues. The V and J ends lost 6 bases and 0 bases respectively, with 16 bases between them. The CDR3 protein is CASSPRRGGSTDTQYF. CDR3 in DNA: TGTGCCAGCAGCCCCAGGAGGGGGGGAAGCACAGATACGCAGTATTTT.